What follows are 10 T cell receptor beta chains derived from one specimen sequenced in a study of regulatory T cells in long-lasting Graves disease. Time point specified: newly diagnosed GD, antithyroid drugs for less than 3 months. RNA isolated from PBMCs was used to make the TCR library. Researchers made TCR beta libraries by using iRepertoire HTBI primers and running Arm-PCR on CDR3 regions. TCRdb passed the multiplex PCR reads through MiXCR, listing each CDR3 protein once. Of about 560,000 distinct CDR3 sequences detected, roughly a sixth appear once; the ten largest clones hold about 12%. This sample was shared with a second study, whose subject was T cells in Graves' hyperthyroidism and ophthalmopathy.

Sample: peripheral blood mononuclear cells (PBMCs), taken at new diagnosis, from a patient treated with antithyroid drugs. All receptors derive from a man in his late teens or twenties with Graves disease.

The V call is TRBV5-4, the J call TRBJ2-2; 7 bases fit TRBD1. Germline loops: CDR1 SGHNT, CDR2 YYREEE (reference sequence). Trimming at V came to 3 bases and at J to 0 bases, leaving 2 bases not matched to a gene. The CDR3 extends over 15 amino acids. The CDR3 loop is CASSWDSANTGELFF. CDR3 bases: TGTGCCAGCAGCTGGGACAGCGCGAACACCGGGGAGCTGTTTTTT.

This clonotype was seen a few times. This chain links TRBV15 with TRBJ2-1, with D perhaps matching TRBD2 (7 bases). Germline CDR1 reads LNHNV; CDR2 reads YYDKDF (reference sequence). There are 16 residues in the CDR3. V was clipped by 0 bases and J by 2 bases, with 11 bases between them. Here the CDR3 DNA reads TGTGCCACCAGCAGAGACCGGGGGGCTGCCTACAATGAGCAGTTCTTC. Its translation is CATSRDRGAAYNEQFF.

The chain has TRBV7-9 and TRBJ2-7, with unresolved D. The V end lost 5 bases, the J end lost 5 bases, and 13 bases lay between the germline ends. This CDR3 spans 13 amino acids. The germline V gene has CDR1 SEHNR and CDR2 FQNEAQ (reference sequence). The CDR3 loop is CASSLPGRNEQYF. CDR3 DNA sequence: TGTGCCAGCAGCCTTCCTGGTCGGAACGAGCAGTACTTC.

This chain links TRBV7-6 with TRBJ2-5; D uncertain. Per germline, CDR1 SGHVS and CDR2 FNYEAQ. V shed 4 bases and J shed 1 base, with 13 bases lying between them. The CDR3 consists of 15 residues. The CDR3 here is CASSSGTTSQETQYF. CDR3 bases: TGTGCCAGCAGCTCCGGAACAACTTCCCAAGAGACCCAGTACTTC.

The chain has TRBV6-1 and TRBJ1-2, with D possibly TRBD1 on 5 matching bases. The CDR3 totals 12 residues. Looked up from germline, CDR1 is MNHNS and CDR2 is SASEGT. Trimming took 7 bases from V and 8 from J, leaving 14 bases between them. This CDR3 reads CASIRNEGGYTF. CDR3 nucleotide sequence: TGTGCCAGCATCCGTAATGAGGGGGGCTACACCTTC.

The V and J genes are TRBV9 and TRBJ1-4; possible D gene TRBD1, 5 bases. There are 13 residues in the CDR3. The germline V gene has CDR1 SGDLS and CDR2 YYNGEE. V was shortened by 3 bases and J by 10 bases, with 13 bases between the two germline ends. CDR3 sequence (DNA): TGTGCCAGCAGCGACAGGAACATGGGAAAACTGTTTTTT. The encoded protein is CASSDRNMGKLFF.

This clonotype showed up just a few times. The chain couples TRBV5-1 to TRBJ2-7; TRBD2 aligns across 8 bases. From germline, CDR1 is SGHRS and CDR2 YFSETQ. The CDR3 consists of 15 residues. The V gene end was trimmed by 4 bases and the J gene end by 0 bases; junction bases not matched to a gene: 6. The DNA of the CDR3 is TGCGCCAGCAGCGGGGGACTAGTAAGCTCCTACGAGCAGTACTTC. This sequence encodes CASSGGLVSSYEQYF.

The J gene is TRBJ1-1, the V gene TRBV19; D unresolved. The CDR3 is made up of 12 amino acids. Germline CDR1 LNHDA, CDR2 SQIVND (reference sequence). V was pared by 3 bases and J by 5 bases, with 7 bases between. The CDR3 DNA sequence: TGTGCCAGTAGTATTGGTAGTACTGAAGCTTTCTTT. This codes for CASSIGSTEAFF. The full variable domain, its missing parts supplied by reference TRBV19 and TRBJ1-1, is DGGITQSPKYLFRKEGQNVTLSCEQNLNHDAMYWYRQDPGQGLRLIYYSQIVNDFQKGDIAEGYSVSREKKESFPLTVTSAQKNPTAFYLCASSIGSTEAFFGQGTRLTVV.

The rearrangement joins TRBV11-2 to TRBJ1-1; no firm D call. This CDR3 spans 14 amino acids. V gave up 5 bases and J gave up 4 bases, with 14 bases separating them. Per germline, CDR1 SGHAT and CDR2 FQNNGV. The CDR3 spells CASSVFEGGTEAFF. The CDR3 DNA reads TGTGCCAGCAGCGTGTTCGAAGGAGGCACTGAAGCTTTCTTT. Full variable domain (outside the CDR3, taken from reference TRBV11-2 and TRBJ1-1): EAGVAQSPRYKIIEKRQSVAFWCNPISGHATLYWYQQILGQGPKLLIQFQNNGVVDDSQLPKDRFSAERLKGVDSTLKIQPAKLEDSAVYLCASSVFEGGTEAFFGQGTRLTVV.

Ten or more counts support this clonotype. The rearrangement joins TRBV18 to TRBJ2-5; D is unresolved. V lost 8 bases and J 2 bases, leaving 6 bases between the germline ends. Per germline, CDR1 KGHSH and CDR2 LQKENI. The CDR3 contains 11 residues. The CDR3 DNA sequence: TGTGCCAGCAGTCCACAAGAGACCCAGTACTTC. It specifies CASSPQETQYF.